The TCR beta chain under discussion was sequenced for a study of read filtering for tumor transcriptome and immune sequencing (TCRdb year 2020). Broadly, across the study: The cohort was composed of some 16 male and some 15 female patients, with a mean age of approximately 66 years and an age range of roughly 40 to 90. Under revised international staging, about 8 patients fell into R-ISS I, more than 15 into R-ISS II and more than five into R-ISS III. After DNase treatment, whole-transcriptome libraries were prepared using the TruSeq RNA Access Library Prep Kit. Per sample, about 4.05 to 11 million TCR-region mapped reads were obtained with IR-seq, compared with only 85 to 1273 with RNA-seq. TCR repertoires obtained by targeted immune repertoire sequencing and by bulk whole-transcriptome sequencing performed on the same bone marrow samples were compared. A main aim was a read-filtering strategy for immune repertoire data, specifically whether clonotypes supported by a single read should be removed.

Each patient had bone marrow sampled at the time of active disease. Ficoll-Hypaque density gradient centrifugation was used to isolate the bone marrow mononuclear cells. Myeloma plasma cells were removed and CD138-negative cells were collected by negative selection after labeling with CD138 magnetic microbeads on a MACS separator. Flow cytometry with CD138 antibodies on an Attune NxT was used to check how pure the isolated cells were. TRIzol reagent was used to extract total RNA, and a NanoDrop spectrophotometer was used to quantify the extracted RNA. Paired RNA-seq and IR-seq were performed on each patient's CD138-negative bone marrow sample. This clonotype was seen ten or more times. Its antigen is not yet known. No qualities accompany the bases; no much larger clone lies one base away. TCR libraries were constructed from about 400 ng RNA using the Immunoverse kit, and molecular barcoded adaptors covering alpha/delta and beta/gamma chains were employed. The same RNA used for transcriptome sequencing was used for TCR library preparation. TCR libraries were sequenced on an Illumina HiSeq 4000 with 2 x 150 cycles. The original pipeline was this. With MiXCR, TCR reads were aligned to human V, D, J and C references and assembled into CDR3 clonotypes, with quality filtering and error correction included. Clonotype counts and gene usage diversity were analyzed with the tcR package in R. For inspection of raw mapping reads, RNA-seq reads were mapped by STAR aligner version 2.5.3a onto GRCh37 of the human genome. To test the effect of sequencing depth on detected clonotypes, IR-seq fastq files were randomly downsampled using Seqtk 1.3. TCRdb took the public reads, trimmed them with fastp at Q25, ran MiXCR for clone calling and kept in-frame beta chains. Each entry is one CDR3 protein sequence, shown with its most common DNA and genes. TCRdb, not the authors, supplied the V and J calls. Recorded for this sample are about 10,000 distinct CDR3 sequences; roughly 15% of them occurred a single time. Together, the top ten hold 20% to 30% of the sample.

General conclusions and limits of the study: Compared with RNA-seq, IR-seq captured clonotypes at much higher depth and more reliably, and a smaller IR-seq throughput was enough to identify most shared clonotypes. In IR-seq, around four fifths of clonotypes but about 3.5% of total reads were represented by single-read clonotypes, whereas in RNA-seq, around 75% of clonotypes and approximately 44% of reads were represented by single-read clonotypes. The sorted CD138-negative fraction was composed of a mixed bone marrow immune population rather than of purified T cells. The correlation between IR-seq and RNA-seq shared clonotype proportions rose when single-read clonotypes were removed.

At the junction V is shortened by 0 bases and J by 0 bases, with 4 bases in between. The CDR3 goes from the cysteine to the phenylalanine over 15 residues. Kept here is only the CDR3 DNA, which spans 45 bases and is read in frame from base 1. The germline V gene supplies CDR1 SGDLS and CDR2 YYNGEE. The sequenced sample was a population of CD138-negative cells sorted from bone marrow. Interpreted using the paper, the cell subset or site label stands for: bone marrow mononuclear cells depleted of CD138+ plasma/myeloma cells by negative magnetic selection. The V and J segments used are TRBV9 and TRBJ2-6; the D gene cannot be resolved reliably. The receptor's source is a donor aged 40 or over with multiple myeloma. The CDR3 protein is CASSVGVSGANVLTF. The bases read TGTGCCAGCAGCGTAGGGGTCTCTGGGGCCAACGTCCTGACTTTC.